This TCR beta chain was captured in a study of T cell responses to AZD1222 COVID-19 vaccine. Study results and caveats: Spike-specific TCR breadth and depth rose after two AZD1222 doses.

Generated by immunoSEQ multiplex PCR, the TCRdb table keeps only in-frame clones and is missing some. The sample includes about 92,000 clones, approximately 90% of them seen just once. For this clone: Antigen: not known.

V shed 0 bases and J shed 8 bases, with 5 bases lying between them. Germline assignment: CDR1 LNHNV and CDR2 YYDKDF (reference sequence). The CDR3 has 12 residues. The input for sequencing was peripheral blood, taken on day 0 of AZD1222 vaccination. This TCR derives from an adult in good health. The chain has TRBV15 and TRBJ1-3; the D is unclear. The CDR3 DNA follows: TGTGCCACCAGCAGAGAGGGGTACACCATATATTTT. This translates into CATSREGYTIYF.